The next 29 T cell receptor beta chains were all read from a single sample in a study of human CD8 memory T cell subsets. The authors made TCR beta libraries using UMI-labeled 5' RACE. For each CDR3 protein, TCRdb gives one entry from its re-call of the 5' RACE reads, without DNA. Its table records some 6,700 distinct CDR3 sequences. Sample: CD8+ T cells from PBMCs. Receptor source: a human donor in good health.

Judged by frequency, this clonotype is medium-sized. The gene calls are TRBV20-1 and TRBJ2-4; TCRdb's assignment of TRBD1 cannot be checked, as there is no DNA. Germline CDR1 reads DFQATT; CDR2 reads SNEGSKA (reference sequence). CDR3 size: 14 residues. The CDR3 sequence: CSALHWERGNIQYF.

V gene TRBV27 combines with J gene TRBJ2-7; TCRdb's D call, TRBD2, is unchecked because there is no DNA. This CDR3 is built from 13 residues. Germline-derived CDR1 and CDR2 are MNHEY and SMNVEV (reference sequence). This CDR3 is CASRGLAPYEQYF.

The CDR3 region is CASSSAGTENEAFF. This rearrangement joins TRBV5-6 to TRBJ1-1; TCRdb selects TRBD1, and the lack of DNA leaves this call unchecked. The germline V gene encodes CDR1 SGHDT and CDR2 YYEEEE. The CDR3 spans 14 residues.

The chain combines TRBV29-1 with TRBJ2-7. The CDR3 spans 13 residues. From germline, CDR1 is SQVTM and CDR2 ANQGSEA. The CDR3 loop is CSVGVGGPYEQYF.

By frequency, this clonotype registers medium-sized. The rearrangement joins TRBV28 to TRBJ2-7; lacking DNA, the TRBD2 call made by TCRdb goes unchecked. The CDR3 spans 16 residues. Germline assignment: CDR1 MDHEN and CDR2 SYDVKM. The CDR3 is CASSPPSASGRDEQYF.

Frequency places this clonotype as medium-sized. This chain links TRBV24-1 with TRBJ2-5; TCRdb picks TRBD2, but there is no DNA to check that call. Germline CDR1 and CDR2: KGHDR and SFDVKD. The CDR3 has 14 amino acids. CDR3 amino acids: CATEGTSGRETQYF.

The genes are TRBV28 and TRBJ1-1. Looked up from germline, CDR1 is MDHEN and CDR2 is SYDVKM. The CDR3 is made up of 15 amino acids. The CDR3 sequence is CASSLEGRWNTEAFF.

CDR3 region: CASSPGQGPSNQPQHF. This sequence joins TRBV2 and TRBJ1-5; TCRdb's D call of TRBD1 is untestable without DNA. Germline lookup yields CDR1 SNHLY and CDR2 FYNNEI. CDR3 length equals 16 residues. Full variable domain (remainder filled in from reference TRBV2 and TRBJ1-5): EPEVTQTPSHQVTQMGQEVILRCVPISNHLYFYWYRQILGQKVEFLVSFYNNEISEKSEIFDDQFSVERPDGSNFTLKIRSTKLEDSAMYFCASSPGQGPSNQPQHFGDGTRLSIL.

This chain uses TRBV15 with TRBJ1-1; the TRBD1 assignment by TCRdb is unverifiable without DNA. Per the germline V gene, CDR1 is LNHNV and CDR2 is YYDKDF (reference sequence). The CDR3 has 17 residues. The CDR3 spells CATSRHPAGTGVTEAFF.

The chain has TRBV6-5 and TRBJ1-2; the D gene TCRdb calls, TRBD1, cannot be checked with no DNA. Germline V lookup: CDR1 MNHEY, CDR2 SVGAGI. This CDR3 contains 17 residues. This CDR3 reads CASSYSFATGIEDGYTF.

CDR3 protein: CASSPWDNSYEQYF. The chain employs TRBV7-9 and TRBJ2-7; TCRdb's D call, TRBD1, is unchecked because there is no DNA. The CDR3 has 14 amino acids. Per germline, CDR1 SEHNR and CDR2 FQNEAQ (reference sequence).

The chain employs TRBV28 and TRBJ2-7; checking the TCRdb D call of TRBD1 is not possible without DNA. The V gene's germline CDR1 is MDHEN and CDR2 SYDVKM. The CDR3 is 16 residues long. The CDR3 is CASSLDWTGVNYEQYF.

The chain uses TRBV29-1 and TRBJ2-7; with no DNA, the TCRdb D assignment of TRBD1 cannot be verified. Germline lookup yields CDR1 SQVTM and CDR2 ANQGSEA. The CDR3 contains 13 residues. The CDR3 loop is CSVRGGQTYEQYF.

Its frequency marks this clonotype as medium-sized (0.01 to 0.1%). The rearrangement joins TRBV4-2 to TRBJ1-1; the D call of TRBD1 rests on TCRdb alone, since no DNA is present to check it. Germline V gives CDR1 LGHNA, CDR2 YNFKEQ. The CDR3 is 13 residues long. The CDR3 sequence: CASSQGVNTEAFF.

The J gene is TRBJ2-1, the V gene TRBV15; no DNA is available, so the TRBD2 call from TCRdb remains unchecked. Germline lookup yields CDR1 LNHNV and CDR2 YYDKDF (reference sequence). This CDR3 has 13 residues. This CDR3 reads CATALVAFNEQFF.

This clonotype ranks as medium-sized (0.01 to 0.1%) in terms of frequency. V is TRBV7-2 and J is TRBJ2-1; TCRdb designates TRBD2, a call that cannot be tested without DNA. This CDR3 has 17 amino acids. Germline V gene lookup returns CDR1 SGHTA and CDR2 FQGNSA. The CDR3 loop is CASSLVSGKVSYNEQFF.

This chain links TRBV2 with TRBJ1-2; lacking DNA, the TRBD1 call made by TCRdb goes unchecked. From germline, CDR1 is SNHLY and CDR2 FYNNEI. The CDR3 has 11 amino acids. CDR3: CASMGEDGYTF.

This rearrangement joins TRBV6-5 to TRBJ2-1; no DNA is available, so the TRBD1 call from TCRdb remains unchecked. The CDR3 sequence is 13 residues long. CDR1 is MNHEY and CDR2 is SVGAGI in the germline V gene. CDR3: CASRGEKYNEQFF.

This clonotype is labeled medium-sized based on frequency. This sequence joins TRBV28 and TRBJ2-2. The length of the CDR3 is 14 residues. Germline V lookup: CDR1 MDHEN, CDR2 SYDVKM. The CDR3 sequence is CASNTVEFAGELFF.

This clonotype counts as medium-sized by frequency. V is TRBV19 and J is TRBJ2-7. CDR3 length: 12 amino acids. Germline CDR1 LNHDA, CDR2 SQIVND (reference sequence). The CDR3 sequence: CASGGDSYEQYF.

The chain is built from TRBV19 and TRBJ2-7; absent DNA, TCRdb's TRBD2 call cannot be checked. The CDR3 loop spans 13 amino acids. Germline V gene sequence: CDR1 LNHDA, CDR2 SQIVND (reference sequence). CDR3 amino acids: CASSIGGSREQYF.

This chain links TRBV29-1 with TRBJ2-7. Germline assignment: CDR1 SQVTM and CDR2 ANQGSEA. The CDR3 sequence is 13 residues long. The CDR3 sequence: CSVVPRPSDEQYF.

The rearrangement links TRBV28 to TRBJ2-5; TCRdb lists TRBD1, though no DNA is available to test this call. The CDR3 consists of 16 residues. Germline-derived CDR1 and CDR2 are MDHEN and SYDVKM. This CDR3 reads CASRNDRGPYQETQYF.

This chain joins TRBV29-1 and TRBJ2-7. CDR1 and CDR2 (germline): SQVTM, ANQGSEA. The CDR3 consists of 12 residues. The CDR3 reads CSVLSPSYEQYF.

This chain uses TRBV4-1 with TRBJ2-1; TCRdb calls TRBD2, which cannot be checked without DNA. Per germline, CDR1 MGHRA and CDR2 YSYEKL. The CDR3 sequence is 16 residues long. The CDR3: CASSRTSGQLNNEQFF.

The chain carries TRBV5-1 and TRBJ2-3; TCRdb gives TRBD1 as the D gene, but with no DNA this cannot be confirmed. The CDR3 has 15 residues. In germline, CDR1 is SGHRS, CDR2 YFSETQ. CDR3 region: CASSLAAPGADTQYF.

The genes are TRBV7-9 and TRBJ2-2. This CDR3 spans 15 amino acids. Per the germline V gene, CDR1 is SEHNR and CDR2 is FQNEAQ (reference sequence). The CDR3 reads CASSLLTPRSGELFF.

By frequency, this clonotype is medium-sized. The chain combines TRBV29-1 with TRBJ2-7; TCRdb reports TRBD2, a call that lacks DNA to check it against. The germline V gene encodes CDR1 SQVTM and CDR2 ANQGSEA. This CDR3 comprises 13 residues. CDR3 amino acids: CSVETSGFYEQYF.

This chain links TRBV28 with TRBJ2-2; TCRdb picks TRBD2, but there is no DNA to check that call. There are 14 residues in the CDR3. CDR1 is MDHEN and CDR2 is SYDVKM in the germline V gene. CDR3 sequence reads: CASRAWDFIGELFF.